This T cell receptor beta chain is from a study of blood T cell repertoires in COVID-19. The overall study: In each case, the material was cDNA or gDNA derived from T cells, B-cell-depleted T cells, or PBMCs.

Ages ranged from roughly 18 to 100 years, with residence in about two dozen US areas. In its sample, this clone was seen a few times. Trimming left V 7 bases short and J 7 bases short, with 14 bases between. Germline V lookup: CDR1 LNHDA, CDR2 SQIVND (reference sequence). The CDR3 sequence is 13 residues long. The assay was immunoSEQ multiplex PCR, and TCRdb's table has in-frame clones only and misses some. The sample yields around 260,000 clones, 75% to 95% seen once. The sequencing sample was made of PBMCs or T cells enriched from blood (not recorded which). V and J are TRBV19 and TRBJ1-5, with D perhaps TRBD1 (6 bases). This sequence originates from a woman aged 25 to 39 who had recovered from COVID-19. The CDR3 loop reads CASKTGQGQPQHF. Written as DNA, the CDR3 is TGTGCCAGTAAAACAGGGCAGGGCCAGCCCCAGCATTTT.